Following are 11 T cell receptor beta chains from one sample sequenced in a study of shared clonotypes between healthy human individuals. CD45RO-negative cells were positively selected for CCR7, leaving out terminally differentiated effector memory CD45RA+ cells. Clones were read by immunoSEQ multiplex PCR, and TCRdb kept only the in-frame ones, dropping some. In the table there are around 2.1 million clones, about 92% of which are singletons. The sequencing sample was made of naive CD8+ T cells from PBMCs. Source of these receptors: a man between 18 and 29 years old in good health. Some clones in this sample may be carry-over from other donors' samples.

This clone was seen once. This chain links TRBV15 with TRBJ1-2; the D gene is possibly TRBD1 (6 bases). The CDR3 loop spans 15 amino acids. Germline V gene data show CDR1 as LNHNV and CDR2 as YYDKDF (reference sequence). Trimming took off 1 base at V and 4 bases at J, with 13 bases between the two ends. The CDR3 region is CATSRGDTEAYGYTF. CDR3 coding DNA: TGTGCCACCAGCAGAGGGGACACGGAGGCCTATGGCTACACCTTC.

V gene TRBV7-6 combines with J gene TRBJ2-7, with 10 bases that match TRBD1. The CDR3 consists of 15 residues. Germline CDR1 reads SGHVS; CDR2 reads FNYEAQ. V trimming: 2 bases; J trimming: 3 bases; junction bases outside the gene matches: 4. The CDR3 here is CASSLTGTGVYEQYF. CDR3 DNA sequence: TGTGCCAGCAGCTTAACCGGGACAGGGGTCTACGAGCAGTACTTC. The full variable domain, its missing parts supplied by reference TRBV7-6 and TRBJ2-7, is GAGVSQSPRYKVTKRGQDVALRCDPISGHVSLYWYRQALGQGPEFLTYFNYEAQQDKSGLPNDRFSAERPEGSISTLTIQRTEQRDSAMYRCASSLTGTGVYEQYFGPGTRLTVT.

The chain combines TRBV13 with TRBJ1-1, with TRBD1 identical over 7 bases. Germline V gene sequence: CDR1 PRHDT, CDR2 FYEKMQ (reference sequence). V gave up 8 bases and J gave up 3 bases; unmatched junction bases: 6. The CDR3 totals 13 residues. The CDR3 nucleotides are TGTGCCAGCGGAAATACAGGGGACACTGAAGCTTTCTTT. Protein: CASGNTGDTEAFF.

This clone has a single count. The chain employs TRBV4-2 and TRBJ2-7, with 7 bases aligning to TRBD2. Losses at the gene ends were 5 bases for V and 6 bases for J; bases not matched to a gene: 4. This CDR3 region has 12 residues. Germline assignment: CDR1 LGHNA and CDR2 YNFKEQ. CDR3 region: CASSWTSGEQYF. The DNA for the CDR3 is TGTGCCAGCAGCTGGACTAGTGGCGAGCAGTACTTC.

The rearrangement uses TRBV11-2 and TRBJ1-1; D may be TRBD1 (5 bases). CDR3 length: 15 residues. Trimming shortened V by 1 base and J by 3 bases, and 12 bases separated the two germline ends. Germline-derived CDR1 and CDR2 are SGHAT and FQNNGV. Written as DNA, the CDR3 is TGTGCCAGCAGCTTAGTACAGGACCGCGACACTGAAGCTTTCTTT. Translation: CASSLVQDRDTEAFF.

The J gene is TRBJ1-6, the V gene TRBV28, with a weak D call TRBD1 (5 bases). Germline V gives CDR1 MDHEN, CDR2 SYDVKM. Between the trimmed V and J ends, which lost 7 bases and 3 bases, there was a span of 10 bases. CDR3 size: 14 residues. The CDR3 nucleotides read TGTGCCAGCACAGGGATCGGCTATAATTCACCCCTCCACTTT. This translates into CASTGIGYNSPLHF.

CDR3 in amino acids: CASSNRGGASQPQHF. DNA for the CDR3: TGTGCCAGCAGCAACAGGGGGGGGGCCAGTCAGCCCCAGCATTTT. The chain uses TRBV28 and TRBJ1-5; 8 nucleotides match TRBD1. The V and J ends lost 6 bases and 6 bases, in that order; junction bases with no gene match: 10. CDR3 length equals 15 residues. The germline CDR1 and CDR2 sequences are MDHEN and SYDVKM.

The chain has TRBV15 and TRBJ2-7; D remains ambiguous. Trimming removed 4 bases at V and 3 bases at J, with 13 bases between. Germline V gene lookup returns CDR1 LNHNV and CDR2 YYDKDF (reference sequence). This CDR3 is 14 amino acids long. This CDR3 reads CATSTEIVYYEQYF. For the CDR3, the DNA is TGTGCCACCAGCACCGAGATTGTCTACTACGAGCAGTACTTC.

The CDR3 bases are TGTGCCAGCAGCCTGAGTAGAGGGATCACAGATACGCAGTATTTT. It encodes CASSLSRGITDTQYF. The rearrangement links TRBV7-9 to TRBJ2-3; tentatively, D is TRBD2 (5 bases). Trimming removed 5 bases from V and 2 bases from J, with 14 bases in between. The CDR3 length is 15 residues. Germline lookup yields CDR1 SEHNR and CDR2 FQNEAQ (reference sequence).

This CDR3 reads CASSYSGSRGDTQYF. In DNA, the CDR3 is TGTGCCAGCAGTTATAGCGGGAGTAGGGGGGATACGCAGTATTTT. The V call is TRBV7-3, the J call TRBJ2-3, with 9 nucleotides matching TRBD2. Germline lookup yields CDR1 SGHTA and CDR2 FQGTGA. CDR3 length: 15 residues. Germline trimming cut 6 bases from V and 6 bases from J; bases unmatched to any gene: 10. The full variable domain, completed using reference TRBV7-3 and TRBJ2-3, is GAGVSQTPSNKVTEKGKYVELRCDPISGHTALYWYRQSLGQGPEFLIYFQGTGAADDSGLPNDRFFAVRPEGSVSTLKIQRTERGDSAVYLCASSYSGSRGDTQYFGPGTRLTVL.

V and J are TRBV29-1 and TRBJ2-1; D possibly uses TRBD1 or TRBD2 (5 bases each). The V and J ends lost 5 bases and 5 bases respectively, with 19 bases between them. There are 15 residues in the CDR3. Germline lookup yields CDR1 SQVTM and CDR2 ANQGSEA. The CDR3 reads CSVTLRGRWDNEQFF. CDR3 in DNA: TGCAGCGTTACCCTTCGGGGACGGTGGGACAATGAGCAGTTCTTC.